The 7 T cell receptor beta chains presented below share a single source sample, sequenced in a study of blood T cell repertoires in COVID-19. Assay: immunoSEQ multiplex PCR; the TCRdb copy retains only in-frame clones and omits some. The data show some 120,000 clones, approximately 80% seen once. Sample: peripheral blood. These receptors were obtained from a human donor in a cohort sampled during active COVID-19.

This clone turned up a few times. V usage is TRBV2 and J usage is TRBJ2-1; the D gene is possibly TRBD2 (6 bases). Trimming removed 0 bases from V and 2 bases from J, with 20 bases in between. The germline V gene has CDR1 SNHLY and CDR2 FYNNEI. This CDR3 is built from 19 residues. CDR3 DNA: TGTGCCAGCAGTGAAGCGCCCCCGGGAGAAGCTCCCCCCTACAATGAGCAGTTCTTC. It yields the protein CASSEAPPGEAPPYNEQFF.

This clone was found a few times. J is TRBJ2-5 and V is TRBV3-1 (or the pseudogene TRBV3-2); D is undetermined. CDR1 and CDR2 from the germline V gene are LGHDT and YNNKEL (reference sequence). The V end was cut by 4 bases, the J end by 2 bases, with 14 bases between. The CDR3 spans 15 residues. CDR3 coding DNA: TGTGCCAGCAGCCCCCCTGGTGAGGCGCAAGAGACCCAGTACTTC. Translation gives CASSPPGEAQETQYF.

This clone was seen only a few times. The sample contains more than one DNA sequence encoding this CDR3. The chain joins TRBV9 to TRBJ2-7, with D unclear. Deletions cut 0 bases from V and 0 bases from J, with 7 bases between. The CDR3 extends over 14 amino acids. The germline V gene has CDR1 SGDLS and CDR2 YYNGEE. CDR3 bases: TGTGCCAGCAGCGTAGTTCCCTCCTCCTACGAGCAGTACTTC. As protein: CASSVVPSSYEQYF.

The chain carries TRBV19 and TRBJ1-1; D unclear. The CDR3 is made up of 12 amino acids. Per germline, CDR1 LNHDA and CDR2 SQIVND (reference sequence). The germline V and J ends were trimmed by 5 bases and 7 bases, with 11 bases remaining between them. The CDR3 reads CASSHDNFEAFF. As DNA, the CDR3 is TGTGCCAGTAGTCATGACAATTTTGAAGCTTTCTTT. Using reference TRBV19 and TRBJ1-1 for the parts outside the CDR3, the full variable domain is DGGITQSPKYLFRKEGQNVTLSCEQNLNHDAMYWYRQDPGQGLRLIYYSQIVNDFQKGDIAEGYSVSREKKESFPLTVTSAQKNPTAFYLCASSHDNFEAFFGQGTRLTVV.

Comment on this clone: This clone may be a read error of a much larger clone one base away. CDR3 nucleotide sequence: TGTGCCAGCAGTGAATACAGCTCTGGGGCCAACGTCCTGACTTTC. Its translation: CASSEYSSGANVLTF. The chain recombines TRBV2 with TRBJ2-6; D not resolved. The CDR3 length is 15 residues. Trimming cost V 2 bases and J 0 bases, with 5 bases left between them. Germline CDR1 is SNHLY and CDR2 is FYNNEI. Supplemented by reference TRBV2 and TRBJ2-6, the full variable domain reads EPEVTQTPSHQVTQMGQEVILRCVPISNHLYFYWYRQILGQKVEFLVSFYNNEISEKSEIFDDQFSVERPDGSNFTLKIRSTKLEDSAMYFCASSEYSSGANVLTFGAGSRLTVL.

The chain carries TRBV6-5 and TRBJ1-1; a possible D gene is TRBD1 (5 bases). The V end was cut by 7 bases, the J end by 5 bases, with 20 bases between. Germline V gene data show CDR1 as MNHEY and CDR2 as SVGAGI. CDR3 length: 15 residues. The DNA for the CDR3 is TGTGCCAGCAACCTGGGTTGGGGGGGGAGGACTGAAGCTTTCTTT. This encodes CASNLGWGGRTEAFF.

This chain connects TRBV11-2 to TRBJ2-7, with D possibly TRBD2 on 6 matching bases. Germline V gives CDR1 SGHAT, CDR2 FQNNGV. CDR3 size: 13 residues. The V end lost 3 bases, the J end lost 1 base, and 7 bases lay between the germline ends. The CDR3, as DNA: TGTGCCAGCAGCTTTAGCGGTTCCTACGAGCAGTACTTC. This sequence encodes CASSFSGSYEQYF.